The clone carrying this T cell receptor (beta chain) appeared a single time. This record belongs to a study of blood T cell repertoires in COVID-19. Study information: Samples representing acute and convalescent COVID-19 were sourced from the United States, Italy and Spain. PBMCs, B-cell-depleted T cells, or T cells were the source of the cDNA or gDNA that made up the material.

As handled by the study authors: From reference gene primer amplification, estimates of nucleated cell counts were derived. The protocol was immunoSEQ multiplex PCR, while the TCRdb copy is restricted to in-frame clones and leaves out a portion. D and trimming come from the DNA, and the V and J calls and clone size come from that table. Of about 98,000 clones listed, about 81% were seen once; the top ten hold about 20%. CDR3 size: 16 residues. V shed 1 base and J 8 bases; nucleotides not matched to a gene: 8. CDR1 and CDR2 from the germline V gene are SGHKS and YYEKEE (reference sequence). This TCR came from a man aged 80 or over with acute or convalescent COVID-19. The sample taken for sequencing was peripheral blood. V usage is TRBV5-5 and J usage is TRBJ1-4, with 10 bases identical to TRBD1. This CDR3 is CASSLSPTGGYEKLFF. The CDR3 DNA sequence: TGTGCCAGCAGCTTGTCCCCGACAGGGGGCTACGAAAAACTGTTTTTT.